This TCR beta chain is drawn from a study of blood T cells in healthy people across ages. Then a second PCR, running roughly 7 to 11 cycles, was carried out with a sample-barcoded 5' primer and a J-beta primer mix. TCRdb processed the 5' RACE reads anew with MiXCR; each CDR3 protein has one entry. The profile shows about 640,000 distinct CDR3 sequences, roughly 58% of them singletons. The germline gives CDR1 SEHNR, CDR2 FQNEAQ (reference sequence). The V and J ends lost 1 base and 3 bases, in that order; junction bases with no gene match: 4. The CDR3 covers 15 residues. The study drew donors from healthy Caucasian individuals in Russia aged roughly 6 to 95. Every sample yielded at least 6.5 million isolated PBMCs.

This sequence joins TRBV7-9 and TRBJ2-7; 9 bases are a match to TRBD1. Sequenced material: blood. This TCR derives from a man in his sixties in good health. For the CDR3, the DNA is TGTGCCAGCAGCTTAGTCGGGGACAGGGACTACGAGCAGTACTTC. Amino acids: CASSLVGDRDYEQYF.